Following are 17 T cell receptor beta chains from one sample sequenced in a study of blood T cell repertoires in COVID-19. TCRdb keeps only in-frame clones here, not all; method: immunoSEQ multiplex PCR. The repertoire holds 250,000 to 300,000 clones, with approximately 91% as singletons. Sequenced: PBMCs or T cells enriched from blood (not recorded which). Receptors originate from a woman in her thirties or forties with acute COVID-19.

This chain links TRBV7-9 with TRBJ1-1, with D perhaps matching TRBD1 (6 bases). The CDR3 is made up of 14 amino acids. Germline V gene sequence: CDR1 SEHNR, CDR2 FQNEAQ (reference sequence). The V gene lost 4 bases and the J gene lost 4 bases, with 13 bases spanning the gap. The CDR3 here is CASSSLGGPTEAFF. CDR3 in DNA: TGTGCCAGCAGCTCCCTAGGGGGTCCCACTGAAGCTTTCTTT.

This sequence joins TRBV6-5 and TRBJ1-5; D is ambiguous. V lost 0 bases and J 5 bases, leaving 5 bases between the germline ends. The V gene's germline CDR1 is MNHEY and CDR2 SVGAGI. This CDR3 comprises 13 residues. DNA of the CDR3: TGTGCCAGCAGTTACTCCCAGTATCAGCCCCAGCATTTT. Protein: CASSYSQYQPQHF.

V and J are TRBV19 and TRBJ1-2; 11 nucleotides align to TRBD1. The CDR3 has 13 residues. Germline CDR1 is LNHDA and CDR2 is SQIVND (reference sequence). The V and J ends lost 10 bases and 8 bases, in that order; junction bases with no gene match: 9. CDR3 loop: CATKGQGDRGYTF. CDR3 in DNA: TGTGCCACGAAGGGACAGGGGGATCGGGGCTACACCTTC.

The CDR3 nucleotides read TGTGCCAGCGCCCTACCCCCCACAGATACGCAGTATTTT. It yields the protein CASALPPTDTQYF. The J gene is TRBJ2-3, the V gene TRBV5-4; D remains unclear. CDR1 and CDR2 (germline): SGHNT, YYREEE (reference sequence). The CDR3 consists of 13 residues. The V end lost 7 bases, the J end lost 2 bases, and 11 bases lay between the germline ends.

V usage is TRBV29-1 and J usage is TRBJ2-3, with D hard to call. Trimming removed 3 bases at V and 1 base at J, with 11 bases between. This CDR3 has 14 amino acids. Per the germline V gene, CDR1 is SQVTM and CDR2 is ANQGSEA. The CDR3 DNA reads TGCAGCGTTGAGAAGAACACCCGCACAGATACGCAGTATTTT. This translates into CSVEKNTRTDTQYF.

V gene TRBV7-6 combines with J gene TRBJ2-1; 7 nucleotides align to TRBD2. V shed 1 base, J shed 7 bases, and the junction held 13 bases outside the gene matches. CDR3 length: 17 amino acids. The germline CDR1 and CDR2 sequences are SGHVS and FNYEAQ. The CDR3 nucleotides read TGTGCCAGCAGCTTAGGGGTCGGGACTATGGGGGGGAATGAGCAGTTCTTC. This encodes CASSLGVGTMGGNEQFF.

V and J are TRBV7-2 and TRBJ1-4, with 9 bases lining up with TRBD1. V shed 5 bases and J 8 bases; nucleotides not matched to a gene: 6. The CDR3 covers 14 residues. The germline gives CDR1 SGHTA, CDR2 FQGNSA. CDR3 sequence (DNA): TGTGCCAGCAGCCATGGGACAGGGACGGAAAAACTGTTTTTT. This translates into CASSHGTGTEKLFF. The full variable domain, its missing parts supplied by reference TRBV7-2 and TRBJ1-4, is GAGVSQSPSNKVTEKGKDVELRCDPISGHTALYWYRQSLGQGLEFLIYFQGNSAPDKSGLPSDRFSAERTGGSVSTLTIQRTQQEDSAVYLCASSHGTGTEKLFFGSGTQLSVL.

CDR3 sequence: CASSTWTGDEKLFF. For the CDR3, the DNA is TGTGCCAGCAGCACTTGGACAGGGGATGAAAAACTGTTTTTT. The chain carries TRBV11-2 and TRBJ1-4; 9 bases map to TRBD1. J was trimmed by 6 bases and V by 5 bases; bases with no gene match: 4. The CDR3 extends over 14 amino acids. CDR1 is SGHAT and CDR2 is FQNNGV in the germline V gene.

The chain is built from TRBV6-2 or TRBV6-3 and TRBJ2-7; tentative D call: TRBD2 (5 bases). CDR1 MNHEY and CDR2 SVGEGT come from the germline V gene. The CDR3 covers 14 residues. The V gene lost 5 bases and the J gene lost 3 bases, with 14 bases spanning the gap. CDR3 nucleotide sequence: TGTGCCAGCAGTACCCAACTAGGCTACTACGAGCAGTACTTC. Encoded protein: CASSTQLGYYEQYF.

This clone was detected only once. This chain connects TRBV30 to TRBJ2-1; D unclear. Germline V gives CDR1 GTSNPN, CDR2 SVGIG (reference sequence). CDR3 length equals 11 residues. The V end was cut by 0 bases, the J end by 11 bases, with 8 bases between. CDR3 nucleotides: TGTGCCTGGAGTGTAACTACCAAGCAGTTCTTC. Protein product: CAWSVTTKQFF.

This chain uses TRBV7-8 with TRBJ1-2; D possibly corresponds to TRBD1 (6 bases). The CDR3 length is 13 residues. Trimming stripped 1 base from V and 8 bases from J, with 11 bases between. Germline CDR1 reads SGHVS; CDR2 reads FQNEAQ. Here the CDR3 DNA reads TGTGCCAGCAGCTTAGACTCAGGGGTGGGCTACACCTTC. Translation gives CASSLDSGVGYTF.

V usage is TRBV2 and J usage is TRBJ1-5, with D maybe TRBD1 (5 bases). The CDR3 is made up of 13 amino acids. The V gene lost 7 bases and the J gene lost 3 bases, with 10 bases spanning the gap. Germline loops: CDR1 SNHLY, CDR2 FYNNEI. The CDR3 DNA sequence: TGTGCCAGCACTCAGGGACTCAATCAGCCCCAGCATTTT. Residues: CASTQGLNQPQHF.

This sequence joins TRBV3-1 (or the pseudogene TRBV3-2) and TRBJ2-7, with D uncertain. The germline V gene has CDR1 LGHDT and CDR2 YNNKEL (reference sequence). The V end was cut by 1 base, the J end by 2 bases, with 6 bases between. This CDR3 region has 13 residues. This CDR3 is CASSQVAAYEQYF. CDR3 coding DNA: TGTGCCAGCAGCCAAGTCGCGGCCTACGAGCAGTACTTC.

V is TRBV7-9 and J is TRBJ1-2, with unresolved D. V lost 8 bases, J lost 5 bases, and 15 bases lay in between. In germline, CDR1 is SEHNR, CDR2 FQNEAQ (reference sequence). The CDR3 length is 13 residues. The CDR3 nucleotides are TGTGCCAGCGTGCTGGGAGGGAGATATGGCTACACCTTC. The encoded protein is CASVLGGRYGYTF.

This clone occurred once. V usage is TRBV9 and J usage is TRBJ1-1; 8 nucleotides line up with TRBD1. Germline V gene lookup returns CDR1 SGDLS and CDR2 YYNGEE. The V and J ends lost 4 bases and 1 base, in that order; junction bases with no gene match: 12. This CDR3 has 17 amino acids. In DNA, the CDR3 is TGTGCCAGCAGCTTAGATGACCCGACAGGGGCGAACACTGAAGCTTTCTTT. Protein: CASSLDDPTGANTEAFF.

This chain connects TRBV12-5 to TRBJ2-1; 9 nucleotides align to TRBD2. CDR3 size: 16 residues. Germline V gene sequence: CDR1 LGHNT, CDR2 FRNRAP. Trimming cost V 3 bases and J 6 bases; bases outside gene matches: 9. The CDR3 region is CASGFRTSGWGNEQFF. In DNA, the CDR3 is TGTGCTAGTGGTTTTCGAACTAGCGGGTGGGGCAATGAGCAGTTCTTC.

In its sample, this clone was seen once. The J gene is TRBJ2-7, the V gene TRBV9; possible D gene TRBD2, 5 bases. Germline CDR1 reads SGDLS; CDR2 reads YYNGEE. The length of the CDR3 is 15 residues. V was cut by 1 base and J by 5 bases, with 16 bases left in between. For the CDR3, the DNA is TGTGCCAGCAGCGTAAAGAGCGGCCAAAGCGACGAGCAGTACTTC. It codes for CASSVKSGQSDEQYF.